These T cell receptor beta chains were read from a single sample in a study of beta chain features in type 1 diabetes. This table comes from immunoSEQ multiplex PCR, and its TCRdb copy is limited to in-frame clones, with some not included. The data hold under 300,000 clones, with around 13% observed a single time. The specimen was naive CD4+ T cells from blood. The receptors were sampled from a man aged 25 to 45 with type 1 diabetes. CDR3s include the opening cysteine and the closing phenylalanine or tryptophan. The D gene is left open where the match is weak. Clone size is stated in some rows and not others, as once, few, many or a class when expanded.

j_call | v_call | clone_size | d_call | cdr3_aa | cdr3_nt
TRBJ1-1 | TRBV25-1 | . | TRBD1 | CASGTGNTEAFF | TGTGCCTCAGGGACAGGAAACACTGAAGCTTTCTTT
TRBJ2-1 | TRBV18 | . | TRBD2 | CASSPQASGSLRYNEQFF | TGTGCCAGCTCACCACAGGCTAGCGGGAGTTTAAGGTACAATGAGCAGTTCTTC
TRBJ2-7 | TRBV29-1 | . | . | CSVEGGGHYEQYF | TGCAGCGTTGAAGGCGGGGGCCATTACGAGCAGTACTTC
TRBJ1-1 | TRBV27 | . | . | CASRNSGANTEAFF | TGTGCCAGCAGGAACTCAGGGGCAAACACTGAAGCTTTCTTT
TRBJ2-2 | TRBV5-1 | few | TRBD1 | CASSNPRDRETGELFF | TGCGCCAGCAGTAATCCAAGAGACAGGGAGACCGGGGAGCTGTTTTTT
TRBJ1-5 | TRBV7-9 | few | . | CASSSGQPNQPQHF | TGTGCCAGCAGCTCGGGACAACCCAATCAGCCCCAGCATTTT
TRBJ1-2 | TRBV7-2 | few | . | CASNLGPHRISGYTF | TGTGCCAGCAACCTAGGCCCTCACAGGATCAGTGGCTACACCTTC
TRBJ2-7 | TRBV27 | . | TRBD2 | CASSTLAGTYEQYF | TGTGCCAGCAGTACGCTAGCGGGAACCTACGAGCAGTACTTC
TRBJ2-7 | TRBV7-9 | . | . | CASSLEGQPEQYF | TGTGCCAGCAGCTTAGAAGGACAGCCCGAGCAGTACTTC
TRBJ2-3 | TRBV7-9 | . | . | CASSLDGVVGTQYF | TGTGCCAGCAGCTTAGACGGGGTCGTAGGTACGCAGTATTTT